Sequencing of this T cell receptor beta chain was carried out in a study of blood T cell repertoires in COVID-19. For the study at large: The United States, Italy and Spain provided the acute and convalescent COVID-19 samples. T cells, B-cell-depleted T cells, or PBMCs provided the cDNA or gDNA that served as material.

The CDR3 contains 13 residues. Trimming left V 4 bases short and J 5 bases short, with 9 bases between. The germline V gene has CDR1 SGHRS and CDR2 YFSETQ. Original processing notes: Amplification of reference gene primers was used by the study to estimate nucleated cell counts. The table came from immunoSEQ multiplex PCR; TCRdb's copy has only in-frame clones and leaves some out. That table furnishes V, J and clone size, whereas the DNA furnished D and trimming. The sample records about 62,000 clones, 80% to 90% being singletons. Patients of the Seattle cohort, enrolled during active infection, were followed longitudinally.

This TCR was recovered from a woman in her sixties or seventies with COVID-19, enrolled during active disease. The chain has TRBV5-1 and TRBJ2-2; D gene uncertain. Sequenced input: peripheral blood. CDR3: CASSGQVTGELFF. The CDR3 nucleotides read TGCGCCAGCAGCGGGCAGGTTACCGGGGAGCTGTTTTTT.